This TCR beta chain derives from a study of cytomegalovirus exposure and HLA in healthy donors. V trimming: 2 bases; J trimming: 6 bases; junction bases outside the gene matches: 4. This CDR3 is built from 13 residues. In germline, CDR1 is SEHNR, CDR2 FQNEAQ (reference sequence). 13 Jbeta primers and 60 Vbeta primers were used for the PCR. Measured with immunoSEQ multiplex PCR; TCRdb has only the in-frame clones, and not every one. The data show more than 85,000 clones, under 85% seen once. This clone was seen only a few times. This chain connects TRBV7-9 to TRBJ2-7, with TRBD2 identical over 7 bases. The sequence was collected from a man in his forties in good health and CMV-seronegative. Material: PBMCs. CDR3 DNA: TGTGCCAGCAGCTTACGGACGGGGGGCGAGCAGTACTTC. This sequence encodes CASSLRTGGEQYF.